This is a list of T cell receptor beta chains from one sample in a study of spatial heterogeneity in lung cancer. TCRdb redid the calling of the 5' RACE reads with MiXCR, one entry per CDR3 protein. This sample has approximately 13,000 distinct CDR3 sequences, with around 5% found just once. Sample: lung tumor tissue, taken at surgery. The receptors here all came from a male donor with early-stage non-small cell lung cancer. Each CDR3 is given without its conserved first and last residue. A D gene is named only where the DNA matches it firmly.

j_call,v_call,d_call,cdr3_aa
TRBJ1-2,TRBV15,.,ATSRDTVGYT
TRBJ2-5,TRBV18,.,ASSPPRVRDNKRQETQY
TRBJ2-7,TRBV5-1,.,ASSLGEPSYEQY
TRBJ2-1,TRBV6-2/TRBV6-3,.,ASSYLGRREQF
TRBJ2-1,TRBV11-2,TRBD2,ASSFWLAGGRNEQF
TRBJ2-1,TRBV12-3/TRBV12-4,TRBD2,ASRPSGMRGNEQF
TRBJ1-1,TRBV20-1,TRBD1,SARDLRGPNTEAF
TRBJ2-2,TRBV11-3,.,ASSLYRAENTGELF
TRBJ2-7,TRBV6-1,TRBD1,ASWTGEQYEQY
TRBJ2-4,TRBV7-3,TRBD2,ASSPLEREVPPQKNIQY
TRBJ2-2,TRBV6-2/TRBV6-3,.,ASSWIYGELF
TRBJ2-3,TRBV5-1,.,ASSLDVDTQY
TRBJ1-2,TRBV7-2,.,ASSAIANYGYT
TRBJ2-4,TRBV4-2,.,ASMSSGEPNIQY
TRBJ2-3,TRBV9,.,ASSVTPASTDTQY
TRBJ2-6,TRBV18,.,ASSFRQATSGANVLT
TRBJ2-3,TRBV20-1,.,SARDGNTQY
TRBJ2-5,TRBV7-9,TRBD1,ASSRTGEETQY
TRBJ2-5,TRBV24-1,.,ATSPNRFQETQY
TRBJ1-4,TRBV20-1,.,SARVGVLDEKLF
TRBJ2-3,TRBV6-6,TRBD2,ASSWNLAVSTDTQY
TRBJ2-3,TRBV28,TRBD1,ASLPGQGFTDTQY
TRBJ1-6,TRBV7-2,.,ASSQGVNSPLH
TRBJ1-4,TRBV18,.,ASSRGQTNEKLF
TRBJ1-1,TRBV6-6,.,ASSYSWVGTEAF
TRBJ1-2,TRBV6-5,.,ASGDLGGYT
TRBJ2-2,TRBV6-2/TRBV6-3,.,ASSSGGPTGELF
TRBJ2-3,TRBV27,.,ASSPMADTQY
TRBJ2-3,TRBV12-3/TRBV12-4,TRBD2,ASSWLAGGTDTQY
TRBJ2-2,TRBV7-8,.,ASSLEAVTGELF
TRBJ1-1,TRBV12-3/TRBV12-4,TRBD1,ATNIRQGTEAF
TRBJ2-2,TRBV6-2/TRBV6-3,.,ASSYSFGTGTGELF
TRBJ2-1,TRBV7-2,.,ASSFTIDGLGEQF
TRBJ1-3,TRBV7-2,TRBD1,ASSTGGGGNTIY
TRBJ1-1,TRBV12-3/TRBV12-4,.,ASSSRPGAF
TRBJ2-3,TRBV6-2/TRBV6-3,TRBD1,ASSPRTGGGADTQY
TRBJ1-4,TRBV19,TRBD1,ASSTGRQGLREKLF
TRBJ2-1,TRBV20-1,.,SARDRRGPNEQF
TRBJ1-2,TRBV27,.,ASRTLLGEYYGYT
TRBJ1-1,TRBV3-1,.,ASSQMDLRHTEAF
TRBJ2-3,TRBV12-3/TRBV12-4,.,ASSGLGGTDTQY
TRBJ2-5,TRBV7-2,.,ASSFAGPETQY
TRBJ1-1,TRBV13,.,ASSLDPNTEAF
TRBJ1-1,TRBV6-6,.,ASSSPDSLNTEAF
TRBJ1-4,TRBV20-1,.,SAKWGGEKLF
TRBJ2-4,TRBV6-2/TRBV6-3,.,ASSYESPVNRRNIQY
TRBJ1-1,TRBV7-9,.,ASSLRTLNTEAF
TRBJ2-5,TRBV20-1,TRBD2,SAKQTSGQETQY
TRBJ2-3,TRBV18,TRBD1,ASSPRGSTTDTQY
TRBJ1-4,TRBV5-5,.,ASSLGTDATNEKLF
TRBJ1-6,TRBV6-5,.,ASSPRVFNSPLH
TRBJ1-2,TRBV27,.,ASSPGEIYGYT
TRBJ1-2,TRBV12-3/TRBV12-4,.,ASSRERYYGYT
TRBJ2-3,TRBV2,.,ASSEEDRPKVDTQY
TRBJ1-6,TRBV6-6,.,ASSLPGAEGSPLH
TRBJ1-1,TRBV14,TRBD1,ASSQPGQGGTEAF
TRBJ1-1,TRBV20-1,.,SARGRMNTEAF
TRBJ2-2,TRBV5-4,.,ASSGQNTGELF